Listed here is a single TCR beta chain. Its antigen is currently unknown. The assay was run at deep level. Investigators spread the genomic DNA of each subset evenly over several immunoSEQ plates. Libraries were prepared by immunoSEQ multiplex PCR; TCRdb keeps only in-frame clonotypes and omits some of them. Here the sample spans under 600,000 clones, roughly 97% being singletons. All of the donors resided in Nashville, Tennessee, and each was a Caucasian adult. The data derive from a study of shared clonotypes between healthy human individuals. Study observations and caveats: Estimated richness values were generally larger in naive subsets than in memory subsets.

The specimen was naive CD4+ T cells sorted from blood. Described subset: CD45RA+ positively selected. The sequence was obtained from a woman aged 25 to 39 in good health.

CDR3 in amino acids: CATSRGGRMAGELFF. The CDR3 coding sequence is TGTGCCACCAGCAGGGGGGGACGGATGGCCGGGGAGCTGTTTTTT. This chain joins TRBV15 and TRBJ2-2; possibly TRBD2 for D (6 bases). The germline gives CDR1 LNHNV, CDR2 YYDKDF (reference sequence). V dropped 3 bases and J dropped 6 bases, with 14 bases sitting between them. The CDR3 contains 15 residues.